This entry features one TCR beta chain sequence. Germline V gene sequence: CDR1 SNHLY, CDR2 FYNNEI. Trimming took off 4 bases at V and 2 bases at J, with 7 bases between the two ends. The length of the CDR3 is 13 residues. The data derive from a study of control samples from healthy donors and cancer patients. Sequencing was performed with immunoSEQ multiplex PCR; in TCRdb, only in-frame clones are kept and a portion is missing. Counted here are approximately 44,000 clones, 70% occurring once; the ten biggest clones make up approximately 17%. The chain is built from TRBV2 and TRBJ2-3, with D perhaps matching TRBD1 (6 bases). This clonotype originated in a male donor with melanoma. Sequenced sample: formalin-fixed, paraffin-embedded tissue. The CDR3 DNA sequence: TGTGCCAGCAGTGCGGGACACACAGATACGCAGTATTTT. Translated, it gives CASSAGHTDTQYF. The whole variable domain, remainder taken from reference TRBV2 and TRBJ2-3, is EPEVTQTPSHQVTQMGQEVILRCVPISNHLYFYWYRQILGQKVEFLVSFYNNEISEKSEIFDDQFSVERPDGSNFTLKIRSTKLEDSAMYFCASSAGHTDTQYFGPGTRLTVL.